This T cell receptor beta chain was recorded in a study of cytomegalovirus exposure and HLA in healthy donors. Findings and limits, study-wide: V- and J-gene trimming of TCR beta was linked (in a later analysis) to a missense DCLRE1C variant. With high specificity and sensitivity, the classifier reportedly diagnosed cytomegalovirus status.

The PCR made use of 60 Vbeta and 13 Jbeta primers. TCRdb's table, derived via immunoSEQ multiplex PCR, lists solely in-frame clones and lacks some. The sample has 90,000 to 110,000 clones, 13% to 15% seen once; the top ten hold around 0.86%. Turning to this clone: The antigen remains unidentified.

The CDR3 covers 16 residues. V lost 5 bases to trimming and J lost 2 bases, with 15 bases between them. Germline CDR1 reads SGHTA; CDR2 reads FQGTGA. This sequence originates from a female donor in good health and CMV-seronegative. The chain recombines TRBV7-3 with TRBJ2-2; D may be TRBD1 (6 bases). Sequencing was performed on PBMCs. CDR3 coding DNA: TGTGCCAGCAGCCAGACAGGCCCCTTTAACACCGGGGAGCTGTTTTTT. It translates to CASSQTGPFNTGELFF.